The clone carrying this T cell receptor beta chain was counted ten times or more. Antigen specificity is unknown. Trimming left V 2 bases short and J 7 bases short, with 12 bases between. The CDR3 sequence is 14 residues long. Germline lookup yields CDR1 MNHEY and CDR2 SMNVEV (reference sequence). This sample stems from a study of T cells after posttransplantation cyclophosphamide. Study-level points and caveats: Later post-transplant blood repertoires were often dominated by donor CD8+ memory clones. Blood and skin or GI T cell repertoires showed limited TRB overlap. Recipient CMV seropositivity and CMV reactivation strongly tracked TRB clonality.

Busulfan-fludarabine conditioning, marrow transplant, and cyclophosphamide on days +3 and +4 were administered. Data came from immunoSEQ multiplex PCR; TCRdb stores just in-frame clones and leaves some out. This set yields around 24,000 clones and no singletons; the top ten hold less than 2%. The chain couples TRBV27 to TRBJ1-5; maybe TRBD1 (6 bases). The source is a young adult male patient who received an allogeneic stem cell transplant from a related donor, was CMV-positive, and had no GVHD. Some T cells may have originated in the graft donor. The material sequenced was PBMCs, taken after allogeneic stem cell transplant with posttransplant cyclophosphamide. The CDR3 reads CASSLGWGHQPQHF. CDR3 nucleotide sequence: TGTGCCAGCAGTTTAGGGTGGGGGCACCAGCCCCAGCATTTT.